Below, 15 T cell receptor beta chains from the same sample are listed, as sequenced in a study of shared clonotypes between healthy human individuals. Libraries were prepared by immunoSEQ multiplex PCR; TCRdb keeps only in-frame clonotypes and omits some of them. The profile shows a few million clones, 90% to 95% of them singletons. The sample consisted of naive CD4+ T cells from PBMCs. Indicated subset: CD45RA+ positively selected. Receptors were obtained from a young man in good health. Some clones in this sample may be carry-over from other donors' samples.

V is TRBV15 and J is TRBJ2-5; 11 positions agree with TRBD2. V lost 0 bases and J lost 5; bases outside the gene matches: 8. Germline V gene data show CDR1 as LNHNV and CDR2 as YYDKDF (reference sequence). The CDR3 totals 17 residues. The CDR3, as DNA: TGTGCCACCAGCAGAGATGTAGCGGGAGGGCCCCGGGAGACCCAGTACTTC. Translating gives CATSRDVAGGPRETQYF.

This clone appeared a single time. This same CDR3 is encoded by further DNA sequences in the sample. The chain has TRBV5-1 and TRBJ2-1, with TRBD2 matching 9 bases. The CDR3 sequence is 14 residues long. Looked up from germline, CDR1 is SGHRS and CDR2 is YFSETQ. The V gene end was trimmed by 2 bases and the J gene end by 4 bases; junction bases not matched to a gene: 1. In nucleotides, the CDR3 is TGCGCCAGCAGCTTACTAGCGGGTTACAATGAGCAGTTCTTC. Protein: CASSLLAGYNEQFF.

The chain uses TRBV6-1 and TRBJ2-1, with TRBD2 identical over 8 bases. Germline lookup yields CDR1 MNHNS and CDR2 SASEGT. This CDR3 is built from 15 residues. V dropped 3 bases and J dropped 7; count of bases not matched to a gene: 8. The CDR3 sequence: CASSEEPTSANEQFF. CDR3 nucleotide sequence: TGTGCCAGCAGTGAGGAACCGACTAGCGCAAATGAGCAGTTCTTC.

This clone was picked up one time. The chain joins TRBV7-6 to TRBJ1-1; the D gene is possibly TRBD1 (6 bases). The CDR3 length is 12 residues. The V end lost 5 bases, the J end lost 3 bases, and 7 bases lay between the germline ends. CDR1 is SGHVS and CDR2 is FNYEAQ in the germline V gene. The CDR3 DNA sequence: TGTGCCAGCAGCAGGGGGGACACTGAAGCTTTCTTT. Protein: CASSRGDTEAFF.

J is TRBJ1-2 and V is TRBV7-9; a possible D gene is TRBD1 (6 bases). From germline, CDR1 is SEHNR and CDR2 FQNEAQ (reference sequence). The V end lost 2 bases, the J end lost 6 bases, and 10 bases lay between the germline ends. CDR3 length: 13 residues. CDR3 DNA sequence: TGTGCCAGCAGCTTAATCACAGGGAATGGCTACACCTTC. It is translated as CASSLITGNGYTF. Together with reference TRBV7-9 and TRBJ1-2, the CDR3 gives the full variable domain: DTGVSQNPRHKITKRGQNVTFRCDPISEHNRLYWYRQTLGQGPEFLTYFQNEAQLEKSRLLSDRFSAERPKGSFSTLEIQRTEQGDSAMYLCASSLITGNGYTFGSGTRLTVV.

This chain links TRBV19 with TRBJ2-3; weak D call: TRBD2 (6 bases). The germline gives CDR1 LNHDA, CDR2 SQIVND (reference sequence). The CDR3 loop spans 18 amino acids. V was shortened by 4 bases and J by 0 bases, with 20 bases between the two germline ends. CDR3 DNA: TGTGCCAGTAGTAATTCGGGGGAGCTCAGCTCTAGCACAGATACGCAGTATTTT. This translates into CASSNSGELSSSTDTQYF. Filled out from reference TRBV19 and TRBJ2-3, the complete variable domain reads DGGITQSPKYLFRKEGQNVTLSCEQNLNHDAMYWYRQDPGQGLRLIYYSQIVNDFQKGDIAEGYSVSREKKESFPLTVTSAQKNPTAFYLCASSNSGELSSSTDTQYFGPGTRLTVL.

The rearrangement uses TRBV19 and TRBJ2-3; D not resolved. The V gene's germline CDR1 is LNHDA and CDR2 SQIVND (reference sequence). The ends were cut back, 4 bases at V and 7 bases at J, with 15 bases in the middle. The CDR3 has 14 amino acids. This CDR3 reads CASSKVDSTNTQYF. The CDR3 DNA reads as TGTGCCAGTAGTAAGGTCGACTCCACTAATACGCAGTATTTT.

V and J are TRBV9 and TRBJ2-1; the match to TRBD1 covers 8 bases. Germline CDR1 is SGDLS and CDR2 is YYNGEE. The CDR3 covers 15 residues. Trimming cost V 0 bases and J 7 bases; bases outside gene matches: 6. The CDR3 nucleotides read TGTGCCAGCAGCGTAGGGGCAGGGGGCAATAATGAGCAGTTCTTC. As protein: CASSVGAGGNNEQFF.

The V and J genes are TRBV5-1 and TRBJ1-1; TRBD1 is a possible D gene (6 bases). The V gene's germline CDR1 is SGHRS and CDR2 YFSETQ. The ends were cut back, 0 bases at V and 6 bases at J, with 12 bases in the middle. This CDR3 has 14 amino acids. Here the CDR3 DNA reads TGCGCCAGCAGCTTGGCCGTGGGGGGCTCTGAAGCTTTCTTT. It translates to CASSLAVGGSEAFF.

With regard to this clone: Additional DNA sequences in this sample encode the identical CDR3. The chain uses TRBV7-2 and TRBJ2-7; 12 bases agree with TRBD1. Germline V lookup: CDR1 SGHTA, CDR2 FQGNSA. The CDR3 is made up of 14 amino acids. J was trimmed by 6 bases and V by 3 bases; bases with no gene match: 3. CDR3 in DNA: TGTGCCAGCAGCTTCCGGGACAGGGGGCGCGAGCAGTACTTC. Residues: CASSFRDRGREQYF.

This clone turned up a few times. The CDR3 DNA reads as TGCGCCAGCAGCTTGGGGGCCGCCCGAGTGTCTGGCTACACCTTC. Translated, it gives CASSLGAARVSGYTF. This chain links TRBV5-1 with TRBJ1-2; D not certain. Per germline, CDR1 SGHRS and CDR2 YFSETQ. Deletions cut 0 bases from V and 7 bases from J, with 16 bases between. CDR3 length: 15 residues.

The rearrangement joins TRBV5-1 to TRBJ2-7, with TRBD1 identical over 7 bases. The CDR3 runs to 17 residues. Germline CDR1 reads SGHRS; CDR2 reads YFSETQ. The V gene end was trimmed by 4 bases and the J gene end by 4 bases; junction bases not matched to a gene: 17. CDR3 sequence: CASSQRVRQGGSYEQYF. The CDR3 nucleotides are TGCGCCAGCAGCCAACGGGTACGACAAGGGGGCAGTTACGAGCAGTACTTC.

This clone was counted a single time. The rearrangement links TRBV6-5 to TRBJ2-5, with 8 bases identical to TRBD1. V lost 2 bases, J lost 6 bases, and 5 bases stayed unmatched. This CDR3 spans 14 amino acids. The germline V gene encodes CDR1 MNHEY and CDR2 SVGAGI. As DNA, the CDR3 is TGTGCCAGCAGTTACGACAGGGGAGTCAAGACCCAGTACTTC. Its protein is CASSYDRGVKTQYF.

The V gene is TRBV5-1, the J gene TRBJ2-1, with 11 nucleotides matching TRBD2. The germline CDR1 and CDR2 sequences are SGHRS and YFSETQ. V was pared by 3 bases and J by 4 bases, with 21 bases of the junction left unmatched. CDR3 length: 21 residues. The DNA of the CDR3 is TGCGCCAGCAGCTCCCCCGTCGAGGGGACTAGCGGAAAAACTTTGTACAATGAGCAGTTCTTC. Translation gives CASSSPVEGTSGKTLYNEQFF.

The chain employs TRBV18 and TRBJ2-5; D is uncertain. Trimming cost V 2 bases and J 2 bases, with 9 bases left between them. Germline V CDR1 and CDR2: KGHSH, LQKENI. This CDR3 region has 14 residues. The CDR3 region is CASSPGSTQETQYF. CDR3 in DNA: TGTGCCAGCTCACCAGGTAGTACGCAAGAGACCCAGTACTTC. The entire variable domain, with the rest obtained from reference TRBV18 and TRBJ2-5, is as follows: NAGVMQNPRHLVRRRGQEARLRCSPMKGHSHVYWYRQLPEEGLKFMVYLQKENIIDESGMPKERFSAEFPKEGPSILRIQQVVRGDSAAYFCASSPGSTQETQYFGPGTRLLVL.